One and the same sample provided the 19 T cell receptor beta chains below, sequenced in a study of cytomegalovirus exposure and HLA in healthy donors (dated by TCRdb to about 2017). The library relied on the immunoSEQ multiplex PCR assay. For the multiplex PCR, a mixture combining 60 forward primers for TCR Vbeta segments and 13 reverse primers for TCR Jbeta segments was used. Not all clones reach the TCRdb copy of this immuneACCESS table, which keeps in-frame sequences only. Checked studies attribute under half of the gap to unresolved V genes and leave the rest unexplained. This sample gives 200,000 to 250,000 clones in total; about 80% of them show up just once. Roughly 7.4% of the sample belongs to the ten largest clones. Sequencing was carried out using PBMCs. The origin of the receptors is a woman in her sixties in good health and CMV-seropositive.

In its sample, this clone was seen a few times. The rearrangement uses TRBV6-5 and TRBJ1-1; TRBD1 agrees at 9 bases. Germline CDR1 reads MNHEY; CDR2 reads SVGAGI. The CDR3 sequence is 15 residues long. J was trimmed by 8 bases and V by 10 bases; bases with no gene match: 17. This CDR3 is CATRLSPGQGGEAFF. The CDR3 nucleotides are TGTGCCACCCGTTTGTCACCGGGACAGGGTGGAGAAGCTTTCTTT.

The chain couples TRBV6-6 to TRBJ1-2; 8 bases are a match to TRBD1. V lost 0 bases and J lost 8; bases outside the gene matches: 8. CDR1 is MNHNY, CDR2 SVGAGI, per germline (reference sequence). The CDR3 extends over 15 amino acids. The CDR3 is CASSYSNRGRGGYTF. CDR3 in DNA: TGTGCCAGCAGTTACTCGAACAGGGGGAGGGGGGGCTACACCTTC.

V usage is TRBV19 and J usage is TRBJ2-5; 9 bases agree with TRBD2. Germline values: CDR1 LNHDA, CDR2 SQIVND (reference sequence). V was pared by 4 bases and J by 1 base, with 7 bases of the junction left unmatched. The CDR3 has 16 amino acids. For the CDR3, the DNA is TGTGCCAGTAGTAATGGCGGGACTAGCAGCCAAGAGACCCAGTACTTC. This codes for CASSNGGTSSQETQYF.

The chain employs TRBV13 and TRBJ1-2, with unresolved D. V was shortened by 1 base and J by 5 bases, with 11 bases between the two germline ends. The germline CDR1 and CDR2 sequences are PRHDT and FYEKMQ (reference sequence). This CDR3 has 14 residues. CDR3 amino acids: CASSLDLTRYGYTF. CDR3 DNA: TGTGCCAGCAGCTTAGACCTAACTAGGTATGGCTACACCTTC.

This clone was counted only a few times. The genes are TRBV6-1 and TRBJ1-1; a weak D match, TRBD1 (5 bases). V lost 8 bases and J lost 0, with 13 bases in between. Germline V CDR1 and CDR2: MNHNS, SASEGT. This CDR3 contains 14 residues. This CDR3 reads CASLGGFMNTEAFF. The CDR3 bases are TGTGCCAGCCTCGGGGGATTCATGAACACTGAAGCTTTCTTT.

The CDR3 DNA is TGTGCCAGCAGCCACGGACAGGGATACAACGAGCAGTACTTC. It translates to CASSHGQGYNEQYF. The rearrangement links TRBV4-2 to TRBJ2-7; 8 bases align to TRBD1. CDR3 length: 14 amino acids. Germline-derived CDR1 and CDR2 are LGHNA and YNFKEQ. V lost 3 bases and J lost 5; bases outside the gene matches: 6.

The chain carries TRBV4-2 and TRBJ1-1; TRBD1 is a possible D gene (6 bases). The CDR3 extends over 13 amino acids. Deletions cut 4 bases from V and 1 base from J, with 7 bases between. Germline lookup yields CDR1 LGHNA and CDR2 YNFKEQ. The CDR3 here is CASSRTENTEAFF. The CDR3, as DNA: TGTGCCAGCAGCCGGACAGAGAACACTGAAGCTTTCTTT.

The chain couples TRBV2 to TRBJ2-2, with 11 bases that match TRBD1. Germline values: CDR1 SNHLY, CDR2 FYNNEI. The length of the CDR3 is 16 residues. Trimming at V came to 6 bases and at J to 6 bases, leaving 9 bases not matched to a gene. CDR3 DNA sequence: TGTGCCAGCAGGCCAGCCGGGACAGGGGGGGCCGGGGAGCTGTTTTTT. Translating it yields CASRPAGTGGAGELFF.

The gene calls are TRBV14 and TRBJ1-3; D perhaps matches TRBD1 (5 bases). V was pared by 0 bases and J by 3 bases, with 15 bases between. The V gene's germline CDR1 is SGHDN and CDR2 FVKESK. The CDR3 covers 17 residues. This chain's CDR3 is CASSQDGATFIGNTIYF. The CDR3, as DNA: TGTGCCAGCAGCCAAGATGGGGCTACATTTATTGGAAACACCATATATTTT. Full variable domain (missing parts from reference TRBV14 and TRBJ1-3): EAGVTQFPSHSVIEKGQTVTLRCDPISGHDNLYWYRRVMGKEIKFLLHFVKESKQDESGMPNNRFLAERTGGTYSTLKVQPAELEDSGVYFCASSQDGATFIGNTIYFGEGSWLTVV.

This chain connects TRBV4-2 to TRBJ1-2; TRBD1 might be the D (6 bases). Germline values: CDR1 LGHNA, CDR2 YNFKEQ. Trimming shortened V by 2 bases and J by 1 base, and 11 bases separated the two germline ends. The CDR3 is 15 residues long. The CDR3: CASSQRDKVNYGYTF. CDR3 in DNA: TGTGCCAGCAGCCAAAGGGACAAGGTTAACTATGGCTACACCTTC.

This clone occurred once. The chain employs TRBV7-9 and TRBJ1-5; no clear D. Germline-derived CDR1 and CDR2 are SEHNR and FQNEAQ (reference sequence). The CDR3 is 13 residues long. The V and J ends lost 1 base and 7 bases respectively, with 8 bases between them. DNA of the CDR3: TGTGCCAGCAGCTTAGTAGGAGCCCAGCCCCAGCATTTT. Translated, it gives CASSLVGAQPQHF.

The chain employs TRBV6-1 and TRBJ2-5; TRBD2 matches at 10 bases. Unmatched junction bases numbered 1, after V lost 2 bases and J lost 4 bases. Germline CDR1 reads MNHNS; CDR2 reads SASEGT. The CDR3 consists of 14 residues. CDR3 in DNA: TGTGCCAGCAGTGAACTAGCGGGAGCAGAGACCCAGTACTTC. It encodes CASSELAGAETQYF.

The V and J genes are TRBV27 and TRBJ2-5; 7 bases line up with TRBD2. V dropped 2 bases and J dropped 4; count of bases not matched to a gene: 4. This CDR3 has 14 amino acids. CDR1 and CDR2 (germline): MNHEY, SMNVEV (reference sequence). CDR3 protein: CASSLAGRGETQYF. In DNA form, the CDR3 reads TGTGCCAGCAGTTTAGCGGGGAGGGGAGAGACCCAGTACTTC.

The V gene is TRBV11-2, the J gene TRBJ1-1; 9 bases match TRBD1. Germline CDR1 reads SGHAT; CDR2 reads FQNNGV. This CDR3 is built from 15 residues. With 5 bases clipped from V and 5 bases from J, the junction kept 9 bases outside the gene matches. The CDR3 DNA reads as TGTGCCAGCAGCATATTACAGGGGGCATGGACTGAAGCTTTCTTT. Amino acid sequence: CASSILQGAWTEAFF.

The gene calls are TRBV7-9 and TRBJ2-4; D might be TRBD2 (5 bases). CDR1 is SEHNR and CDR2 is FQNEAQ in the germline V gene (reference sequence). The CDR3 loop spans 12 amino acids. The V end lost 3 bases, the J end lost 9 bases, and 9 bases lay between the germline ends. The CDR3 sequence: CASSLSEGIQYF. In DNA form, the CDR3 reads TGTGCCAGCAGCTTGTCCGAGGGCATTCAGTACTTC.

This clone was detected once. The gene calls are TRBV2 and TRBJ2-1, with 15 bases fitting TRBD2. The CDR3 length is 15 residues. The germline gives CDR1 SNHLY, CDR2 FYNNEI. V shed 1 base and J 9 bases; nucleotides not matched to a gene: 1. For the CDR3, the DNA is TGTGCCAGCAGTGAAGGGACTAGCGGGAGGGTTGAGCAGTTCTTC. As protein: CASSEGTSGRVEQFF.

This chain connects TRBV11-2 to TRBJ1-3; 8 bases are a match to TRBD1. Trimming at V came to 5 bases and at J to 0 bases, leaving 6 bases not matched to a gene. Germline V gives CDR1 SGHAT, CDR2 FQNNGV. This CDR3 comprises 16 residues. The CDR3: CASSPGGLGSGNTIYF. CDR3 coding DNA: TGTGCCAGCAGCCCAGGGGGCTTAGGCTCTGGAAACACCATATATTTT.

The genes are TRBV15 and TRBJ2-7; D not resolved. The CDR3 runs 16 residues. The germline V gene has CDR1 LNHNV and CDR2 YYDKDF (reference sequence). V lost 3 bases, J lost 3 bases, and 18 bases lay in between. The CDR3 is CATSSAQSRNYYEQYF. CDR3 in DNA: TGTGCCACCAGCAGTGCACAGTCTCGAAATTACTACGAGCAGTACTTC.

V usage is TRBV25-1 and J usage is TRBJ1-2, with D unresolved. Germline lookup yields CDR1 MGHDK and CDR2 SYGVNS. Trimming stripped 9 bases from V and 0 bases from J, with 8 bases between. The CDR3 contains 12 residues. CDR3 DNA sequence: TGTGCCAGTTACAAACCTAACTATGGCTACACCTTC. Encoded protein: CASYKPNYGYTF.